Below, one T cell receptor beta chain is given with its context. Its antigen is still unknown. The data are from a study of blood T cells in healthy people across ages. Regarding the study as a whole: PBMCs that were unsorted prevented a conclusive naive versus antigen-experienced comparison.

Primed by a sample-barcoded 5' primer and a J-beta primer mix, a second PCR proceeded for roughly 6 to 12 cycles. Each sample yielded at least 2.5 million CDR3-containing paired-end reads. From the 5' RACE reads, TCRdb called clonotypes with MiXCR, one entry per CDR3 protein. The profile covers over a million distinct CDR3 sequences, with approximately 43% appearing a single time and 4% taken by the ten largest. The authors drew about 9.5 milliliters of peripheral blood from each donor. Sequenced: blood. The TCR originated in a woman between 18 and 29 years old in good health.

The CDR3 spells CASSLRVGMNTEAFF. As DNA, the CDR3 is TGTGCCAGCAGCCTCAGGGTCGGGATGAACACTGAAGCTTTCTTT. This chain joins TRBV7-2 and TRBJ1-1; a weak D match, TRBD1 (5 bases). V dropped 5 bases and J dropped 0 bases, with 13 bases sitting between them. Germline values: CDR1 SGHTA, CDR2 FQGNSA. The CDR3 consists of 15 residues. Drawing the rest from reference TRBV7-2 and TRBJ1-1, the complete variable domain is GAGVSQSPSNKVTEKGKDVELRCDPISGHTALYWYRQSLGQGLEFLIYFQGNSAPDKSGLPSDRFSAERTGGSVSTLTIQRTQQEDSAVYLCASSLRVGMNTEAFFGQGTRLTVV.